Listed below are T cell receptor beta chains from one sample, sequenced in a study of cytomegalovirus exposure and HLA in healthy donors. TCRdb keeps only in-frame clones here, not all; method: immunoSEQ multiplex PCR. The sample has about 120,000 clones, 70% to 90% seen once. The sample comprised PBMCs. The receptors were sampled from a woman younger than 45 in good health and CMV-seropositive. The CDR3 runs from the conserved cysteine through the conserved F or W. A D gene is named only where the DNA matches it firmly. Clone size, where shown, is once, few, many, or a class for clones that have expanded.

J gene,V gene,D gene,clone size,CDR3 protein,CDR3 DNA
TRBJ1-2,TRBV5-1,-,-,CASRYAGVGYTF,TGCGCCAGCAGATATGCGGGGGTCGGCTACACCTTC
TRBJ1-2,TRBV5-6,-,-,CASSRLSRNYGYTF,TGTGCCAGCAGCCGACTAAGCAGAAACTATGGCTACACCTTC
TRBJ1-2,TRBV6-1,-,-,CASSEVDRGYGYTF,TGTGCCAGCAGTGAGGTCGATCGGGGTTATGGCTACACCTTC
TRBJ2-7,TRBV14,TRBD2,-,CASSPRASGRVLGSYEQYF,TGTGCCAGCAGCCCCCGGGCTAGCGGGAGAGTACTTGGGTCCTACGAGCAGTACTTC
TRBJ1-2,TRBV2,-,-,CASRRWGDGYYGYTF,TGTGCCAGCAGGAGATGGGGGGACGGGTACTATGGCTACACCTTC
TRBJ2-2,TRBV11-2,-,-,CASSHGNTNTGELFF,TGTGCCAGCAGCCACGGGAACACGAACACCGGGGAGCTGTTTTTT
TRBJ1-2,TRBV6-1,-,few,CASSEGPFYGYTF,TGTGCCAGCAGTGAGGGCCCCTTCTATGGCTACACCTTC
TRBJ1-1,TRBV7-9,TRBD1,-,CASSTGTRQGVSLNTEAFF,TGTGCCAGCAGCACCGGAACCAGACAGGGGGTGAGCTTGAACACTGAAGCTTTCTTT
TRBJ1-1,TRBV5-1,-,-,CASSDKTGNTEAFF,TGCGCCAGCAGCGACAAAACAGGAAACACTGAAGCTTTCTTT
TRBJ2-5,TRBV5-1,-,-,CASSLTVDSLEETQYF,TGCGCCAGCAGCTTGACGGTGGACAGCCTAGAGGAGACCCAGTACTTC
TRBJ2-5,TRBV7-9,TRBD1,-,CASSTPGQGVQETQYF,TGTGCCAGCAGCACGCCGGGACAGGGGGTCCAAGAGACCCAGTACTTC
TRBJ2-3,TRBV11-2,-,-,CASSLELSTDTQYF,TGTGCCAGCAGCTTAGAACTAAGCACAGATACGCAGTATTTT
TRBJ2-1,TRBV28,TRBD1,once,CASSLVAGGNEQFF,TGTGCCAGCAGTTTAGTGGCAGGGGGCAATGAGCAGTTCTTC
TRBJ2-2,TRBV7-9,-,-,CASNRLVPNTGELFF,TGTGCCAGCAATCGACTAGTACCGAACACCGGGGAGCTGTTTTTT
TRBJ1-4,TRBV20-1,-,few,CSAIYNEKLFF,TGCAGTGCAATTTATAATGAAAAACTGTTTTTT
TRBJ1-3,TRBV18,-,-,CASSAPGLSGNTIYF,TGTGCCAGCTCAGCTCCGGGTTTGTCTGGAAACACCATATATTTT
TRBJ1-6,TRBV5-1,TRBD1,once,CASSEGTGSEGYNSPLHF,TGCGCCAGCAGCGAGGGGACAGGCAGTGAGGGGTATAATTCACCCCTCCACTTT
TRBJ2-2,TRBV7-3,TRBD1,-,CASSLEGQGLLTGELFF,TGTGCCAGCAGCTTAGAAGGACAGGGCCTCCTCACCGGGGAGCTGTTTTTT
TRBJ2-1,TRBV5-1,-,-,CASSPGQYNEQFF,TGCGCCAGCAGCCCGGGACAATACAATGAGCAGTTCTTC
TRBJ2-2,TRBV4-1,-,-,CASSHWGRFSNTGELFF,TGCGCCAGCAGCCACTGGGGGCGTTTCTCAAACACCGGGGAGCTGTTTTTT
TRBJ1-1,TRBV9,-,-,CASSLGRNTEAFF,TGTGCCAGCAGCTTGGGGCGGAACACTGAAGCTTTCTTT
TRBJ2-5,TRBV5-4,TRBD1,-,CASSLGQGVRETQYF,TGTGCCAGCAGCTTGGGACAGGGGGTACGGGAGACCCAGTACTTC
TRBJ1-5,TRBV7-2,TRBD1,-,CATADREGNQPQHF,TGTGCCACCGCCGACAGGGAGGGCAATCAGCCCCAGCATTTT
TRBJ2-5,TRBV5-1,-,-,CASSHSQETQYF,TGCGCCAGCAGCCATTCCCAAGAGACCCAGTACTTC
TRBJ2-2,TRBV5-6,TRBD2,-,CASSPVAGTGELFF,TGTGCCAGCAGCCCCGTAGCGGGCACCGGGGAGCTGTTTTTT
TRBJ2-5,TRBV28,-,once,CASNQLAPQETQYF,TGTGCCAGCAACCAACTAGCACCTCAAGAGACCCAGTACTTC
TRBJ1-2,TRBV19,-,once,CASRLRLDRDTEGYTF,TGTGCCAGTAGGCTACGCTTAGATCGGGACACCGAGGGCTACACCTTC
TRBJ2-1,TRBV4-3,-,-,CASSQEQVGGKFYNEQFF,TGCGCCAGCAGCCAAGAACAAGTGGGGGGTAAATTCTACAATGAGCAGTTCTTC
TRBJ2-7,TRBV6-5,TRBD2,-,CASRLASGIYEQYF,TGTGCCAGCAGGTTGGCTAGCGGGATTTACGAGCAGTACTTC
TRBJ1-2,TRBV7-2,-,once,CASSLPGRRGSGYTF,TGTGCCAGCAGCTTACCCGGAAGGAGGGGAAGTGGCTACACCTTC
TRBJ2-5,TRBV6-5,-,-,CASSYGGQETQYF,TGTGCCAGCAGTTACGGCGGTCAGGAGACCCAGTACTTC
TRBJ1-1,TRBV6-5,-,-,CASTRAGTEAFF,TGTGCCAGCACCCGGGCGGGCACTGAAGCTTTCTTT
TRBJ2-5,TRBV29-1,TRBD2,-,CSVLGGVARTQYF,TGCAGCGTTTTGGGAGGGGTGGCTCGGACCCAGTACTTC
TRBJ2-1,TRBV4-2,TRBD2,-,CASSPVGTSGVVEQFF,TGTGCCAGCAGCCCAGTAGGGACTAGCGGGGTTGTTGAGCAGTTCTTC
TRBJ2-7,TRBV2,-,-,CASSGTTGEQYF,TGTGCCAGCAGCGGGACAACGGGCGAGCAGTACTTC
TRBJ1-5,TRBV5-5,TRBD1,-,CASSRQGDGNQPQHF,TGTGCCAGCAGCCGACAGGGGGACGGCAATCAGCCCCAGCATTTT
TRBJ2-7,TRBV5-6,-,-,CASSLGLGSYEQYF,TGTGCCAGCAGCTTGGGTCTCGGGTCCTACGAGCAGTACTTC
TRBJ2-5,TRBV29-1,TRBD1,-,CSDRDRGQETQYF,TGCAGCGATCGGGACAGGGGGCAAGAGACCCAGTACTTC
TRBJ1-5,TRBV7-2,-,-,CASSLVRRGGVQPQHF,TGTGCCAGCAGCTTAGTGCGACGGGGGGGTGTTCAGCCCCAGCATTTT
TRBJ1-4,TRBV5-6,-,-,CASSLGPADEKLFF,TGTGCCAGCAGCTTGGGGCCAGCGGATGAAAAACTGTTTTTT
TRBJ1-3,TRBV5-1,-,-,CASSGGGNTIYF,TGCGCCAGCAGCGGAGGAGGAAACACCATATATTTT
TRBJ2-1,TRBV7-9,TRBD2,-,CASSLLAGSSYNEQFF,TGTGCCAGCAGCTTGCTAGCGGGGAGCTCCTACAATGAGCAGTTCTTC
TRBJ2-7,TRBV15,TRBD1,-,CATSRVSARQGNEQYF,TGTGCCACCAGCAGAGTATCAGCGAGACAGGGGAACGAGCAGTACTTC
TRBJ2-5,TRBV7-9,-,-,CASSHSETQYF,TGTGCCAGCAGCCATTCAGAGACCCAGTACTTC
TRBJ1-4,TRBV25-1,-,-,CARGDTAGEKLFF,TGTGCCAGGGGGGACACGGCAGGAGAAAAACTGTTTTTT